These 5 T cell receptor beta chains were all obtained from the same sample, sequenced in a study of metastatic and nonmetastatic thyroid tumors. All patients were untreated before thyroid surgery. TCRdb re-processed the PCR reads through MiXCR. The sample shows 7,000 to 10,000 clones, about 30% of them seen only once. The sequenced sample consisted of tumor tissue. These receptors were taken from a female donor with papillary thyroid cancer or a benign thyroid nodule (not recorded which). Some clones in this sample may be carry-over from other donors' samples.

As concerns this clone: Since a much larger clone is just one base distant, this may be a read error. CDR3 nucleotide sequence: TGTGCCGGCAGCGTAGGACTAGCGGGAGCCAGCACATATACGCAGTATTTT. Translating gives CAGSVGLAGASTYTQYF. The chain uses TRBV9 and TRBJ2-3; 13 nucleotides line up with TRBD2. Germline lookup yields CDR1 SGDLS and CDR2 YYNGEE. The CDR3 extends over 17 amino acids.

The rearrangement links TRBV2 to TRBJ2-7; 11 nucleotides line up with TRBD2. Germline values: CDR1 SNHLY, CDR2 FYNNEI. Unmatched junction bases numbered 20, after V lost 4 bases and J lost 6 bases. The CDR3 sequence is 19 residues long. CDR3 bases: TGTGCCAGCAGTGGGCCGGGACTAGCGGTAGGAATGGCAGCTCCCGAGCAGTACTTC. Its translation is CASSGPGLAVGMAAPEQYF.

In its sample, this clone was seen a few times. The rearrangement links TRBV6-1 to TRBJ2-2, with 7 bases matching TRBD1. The CDR3 runs 15 residues. The V and J ends lost 7 bases and 2 bases, in that order; junction bases with no gene match: 7. Germline CDR1 MNHNS, CDR2 SASEGT. In DNA, the CDR3 is TGTGCCAGCATCAGACAGGGTCTTAACACCGGGGAGCTGTTTTTT. The encoded protein is CASIRQGLNTGELFF.

The chain recombines TRBV27 with TRBJ1-6; 8 nucleotides line up with TRBD1. The J segment lost 10 bases and the V segment lost 4 bases, leaving 6 bases of the junction unmatched. CDR1 and CDR2 (germline): MNHEY, SMNVEV (reference sequence). This CDR3 comprises 14 residues. CDR3 nucleotide sequence: TGTGCCAGCAGTTCAACAGGGGGAGAGTCACCCCTCCACTTT. Translated: CASSSTGGESPLHF.

This clone showed up just a few times. With a much larger clone just one base away, this may be a read error. The chain combines TRBV2 with TRBJ2-2, with D maybe TRBD2 (6 bases). The CDR3 length is 15 residues. Germline loops: CDR1 SNHLY, CDR2 FYNNEI. As DNA, the CDR3 is TGTGCCAGCAGTGAATTTGGCGGGAACACCGTGGAGCTGTTTTTT. Protein: CASSEFGGNTVELFF.